This T cell receptor beta chain was sequenced in a study of human T cells and chemical hapten exposure. Germline V CDR1 and CDR2: SGHNT, YENEEA. The CDR3 length is 15 residues. V was shortened by 5 bases and J by 2 bases, with 14 bases between the two germline ends. TCRdb passed the RACE reads through MiXCR, listing each CDR3 protein once. The table includes about 120,000 distinct CDR3 sequences, 10% to 12% detected once. This clonotype was found a few times. This sample's time point: patch test 3, about 24 weeks after DPC sensitization. Treatment indicated: therapeutic diphenylcyclopropenone sensitization with weekly scalp DPC.

The rearrangement joins TRBV11-3 to TRBJ2-3, with a weak D call TRBD1 (5 bases). The source of this sequence is a woman between 45 and 65 years old with alopecia areata. Some clones in this sample may be carry-over from other donors' samples. The starting material was whole blood, obtained in connection with sensitization to the hapten diphenylcyclopropenone (DPC). CDR3 nucleotides: TGTGCCAGCAGCCAAGGGGCGGCTAACACAGATACGCAGTATTTT. It yields the protein CASSQGAANTDTQYF.